The T cell receptor (beta chain) described here comes from a study of shared clonotypes between healthy human individuals. The CDR3 runs to 16 residues. Between the trimmed V and J ends, which lost 2 bases and 0 bases, there was a span of 11 bases. Germline-derived CDR1 and CDR2 are WNHNN and SYGVQD (reference sequence). Findings of the study overall: Relative to clonotypes present in all four donors, those not shared had lower generation probabilities.

The deep-level immunoSEQ assay was used. Tens of thousands of T cell genomes (roughly 220 ng DNA) went into each sorted-subset replicate. TCRdb keeps only in-frame clones here, not all; method: immunoSEQ multiplex PCR. The sample records over a million clones, around 98.5% being singletons. Regarding this clone: The target antigen is unknown.

The rearrangement links TRBV10-1 to TRBJ2-1; D call uncertain. The receptor was derived from a man aged 30-40 years in good health. The sequencing sample was made of naive CD4+ T cells sorted from blood. As to subset: CD45RA+ positively selected. CDR3 protein: CASSETFPSSYNEQFF. As DNA, the CDR3 is TGCGCCAGCAGTGAGACTTTCCCAAGCTCCTACAATGAGCAGTTCTTC.